This entry features one T cell receptor (beta chain) sequence. The antigen is undetermined. The time point: week 23, last vaccination. The study gave 300 ug of mutant IDH1 20-mer peptide per vaccine dose, with topical imiquimod. The donor cohort comprised cases of new WHO grade 3 or 4 IDH1-mutant, ATRX-lost astrocytoma. The CDR3 sequence is 13 residues long. The germline gives CDR1 SQVTM, CDR2 ANQGSEA. V was shortened by 7 bases and J by 3 bases, with 16 bases between the two germline ends. The data originate from a study of a mutant IDH1 vaccine in newly diagnosed glioma. Some clones are missing from TCRdb's copy, which holds only in-frame ones; the method was immunoSEQ multiplex PCR. The table includes 50,000 to 60,000 clones, under 90% detected once.

This rearrangement joins TRBV29-1 to TRBJ2-7, with unresolved D. The origin of this receptor is a man aged 35-49 years with glioma. Here the sequenced sample was PBMCs, taken from a glioma patient whose treatment included an IDH1 peptide vaccine. The CDR3 reads CSAATAPGYEQYF. The CDR3 DNA follows: TGCAGCGCCGCGACCGCGCCGGGCTACGAGCAGTACTTC.